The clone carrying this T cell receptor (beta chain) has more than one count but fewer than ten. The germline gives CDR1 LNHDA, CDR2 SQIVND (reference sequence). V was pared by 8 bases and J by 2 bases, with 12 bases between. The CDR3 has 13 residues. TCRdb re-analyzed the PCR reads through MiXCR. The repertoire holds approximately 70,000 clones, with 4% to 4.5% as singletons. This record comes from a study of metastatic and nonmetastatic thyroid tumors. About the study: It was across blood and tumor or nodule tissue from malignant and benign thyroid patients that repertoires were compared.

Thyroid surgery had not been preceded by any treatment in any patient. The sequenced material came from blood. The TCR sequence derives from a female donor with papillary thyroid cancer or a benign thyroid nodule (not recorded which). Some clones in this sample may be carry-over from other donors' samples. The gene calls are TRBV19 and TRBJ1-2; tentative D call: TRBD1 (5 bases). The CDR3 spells CASRSRGNYGYTF. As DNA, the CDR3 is TGTGCCAGTCGCTCAAGGGGCAACTATGGCTACACCTTC.